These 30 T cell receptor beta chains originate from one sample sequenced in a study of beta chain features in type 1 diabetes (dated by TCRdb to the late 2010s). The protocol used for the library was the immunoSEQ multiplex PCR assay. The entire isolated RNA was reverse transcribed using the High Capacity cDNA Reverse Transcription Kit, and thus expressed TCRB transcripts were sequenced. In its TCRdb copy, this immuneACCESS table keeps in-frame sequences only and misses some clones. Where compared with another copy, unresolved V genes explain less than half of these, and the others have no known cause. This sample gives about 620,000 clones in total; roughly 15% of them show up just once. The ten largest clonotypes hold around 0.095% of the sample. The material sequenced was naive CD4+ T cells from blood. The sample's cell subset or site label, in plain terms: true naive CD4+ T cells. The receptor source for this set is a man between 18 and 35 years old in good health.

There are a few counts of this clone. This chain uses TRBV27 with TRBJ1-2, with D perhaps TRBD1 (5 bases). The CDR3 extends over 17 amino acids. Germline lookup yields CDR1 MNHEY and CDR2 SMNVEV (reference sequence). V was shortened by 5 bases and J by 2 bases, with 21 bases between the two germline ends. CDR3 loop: CASSAGTATLLNYGYTF. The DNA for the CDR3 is TGTGCCAGCAGTGCGGGGACGGCCACCCTCTTAAACTATGGCTACACCTTC.

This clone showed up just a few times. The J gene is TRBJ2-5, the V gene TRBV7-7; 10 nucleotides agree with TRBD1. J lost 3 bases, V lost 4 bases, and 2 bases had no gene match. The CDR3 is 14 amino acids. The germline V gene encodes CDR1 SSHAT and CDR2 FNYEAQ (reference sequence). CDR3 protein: CASSSTGGKETQYF. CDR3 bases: TGTGCCAGCAGCTCGACAGGGGGCAAAGAGACCCAGTACTTC.

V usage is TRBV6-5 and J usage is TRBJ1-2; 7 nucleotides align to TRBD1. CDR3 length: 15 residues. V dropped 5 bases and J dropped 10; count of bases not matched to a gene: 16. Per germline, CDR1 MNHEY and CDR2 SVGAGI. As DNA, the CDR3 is TGTGCCAGCAGTAAATCGGGACAGCCCGTGTTTGTCTACACCTTC. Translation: CASSKSGQPVFVYTF.

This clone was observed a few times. The CDR3 protein is CAGHRDRDTEAFF. In DNA, the CDR3 is TGTGCCGGCCACAGGGACAGGGACACTGAAGCTTTCTTT. The chain uses TRBV6-5 and TRBJ1-1; 9 bases are shared with TRBD1. The germline CDR1 and CDR2 sequences are MNHEY and SVGAGI. V lost 11 bases, J lost 3 bases, and 7 bases stayed unmatched. CDR3 size: 13 residues.

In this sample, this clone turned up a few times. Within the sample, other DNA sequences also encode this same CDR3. The CDR3 bases are TGTGCCAGCAGCCCCTCATCCTACGAGCAGTACTTC. Its translation is CASSPSSYEQYF. V gene TRBV7-2 combines with J gene TRBJ2-7, with D hard to call. The V and J ends lost 5 bases and 1 base respectively, with 6 bases between them. Germline values: CDR1 SGHTA, CDR2 FQGNSA. This CDR3 contains 12 residues.

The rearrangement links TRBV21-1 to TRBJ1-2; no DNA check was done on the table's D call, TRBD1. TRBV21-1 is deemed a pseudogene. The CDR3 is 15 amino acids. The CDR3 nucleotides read TGTGCCAGCAGCAGGGGAGAAACAGGGTTGGATGGCTACACCTTC. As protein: CASSRGETGLDGYTF.

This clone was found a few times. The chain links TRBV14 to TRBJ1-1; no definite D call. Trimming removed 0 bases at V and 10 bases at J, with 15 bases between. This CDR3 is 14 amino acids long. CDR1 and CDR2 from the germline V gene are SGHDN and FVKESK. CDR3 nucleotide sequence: TGTGCCAGCAGCCAAGAATGGGGTCGGGGAGTAGCTTTCTTT. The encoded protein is CASSQEWGRGVAFF.

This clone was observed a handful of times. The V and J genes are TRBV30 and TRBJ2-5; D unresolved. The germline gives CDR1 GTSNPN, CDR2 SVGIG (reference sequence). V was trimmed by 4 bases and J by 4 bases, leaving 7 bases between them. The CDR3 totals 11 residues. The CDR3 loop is CAWTPGETQYF. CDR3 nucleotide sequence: TGTGCCTGGACCCCTGGAGAGACCCAGTACTTC.

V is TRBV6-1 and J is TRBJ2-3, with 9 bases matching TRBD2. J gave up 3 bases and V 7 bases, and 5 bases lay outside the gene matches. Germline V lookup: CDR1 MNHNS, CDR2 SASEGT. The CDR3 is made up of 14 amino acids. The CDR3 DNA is TGTGCCAGCAATCTAGCGGGGAGTACAGATACGCAGTATTTT. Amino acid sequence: CASNLAGSTDTQYF.

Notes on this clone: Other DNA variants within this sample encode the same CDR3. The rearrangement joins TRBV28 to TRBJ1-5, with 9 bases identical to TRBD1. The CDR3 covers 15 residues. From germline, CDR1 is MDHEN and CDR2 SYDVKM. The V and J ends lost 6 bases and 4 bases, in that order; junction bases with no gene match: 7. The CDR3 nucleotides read TGTGCCAGCAGGTCACCGGGACAGGGAAATCAGCCCCAGCATTTT. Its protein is CASRSPGQGNQPQHF.

The DNA for the CDR3 is TGTGCCAGCAGCGTAAGGCCTCTTGGACAGGGGAATTCACCCCTCCACTTT. Translating it yields CASSVRPLGQGNSPLHF. V is TRBV9 and J is TRBJ1-6, with 9 bases lining up with TRBD1. J lost 7 bases, V lost 1 base, and 9 bases had no gene match. The germline V gene encodes CDR1 SGDLS and CDR2 YYNGEE. The CDR3 is made up of 17 amino acids.

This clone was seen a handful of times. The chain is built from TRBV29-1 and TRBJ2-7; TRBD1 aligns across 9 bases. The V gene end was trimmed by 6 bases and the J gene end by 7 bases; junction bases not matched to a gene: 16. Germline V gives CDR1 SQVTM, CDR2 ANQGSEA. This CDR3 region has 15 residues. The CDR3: CSVENRDREAREQYF. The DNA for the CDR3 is TGCAGCGTAGAAAACCGGGACAGGGAAGCGAGGGAGCAGTACTTC.

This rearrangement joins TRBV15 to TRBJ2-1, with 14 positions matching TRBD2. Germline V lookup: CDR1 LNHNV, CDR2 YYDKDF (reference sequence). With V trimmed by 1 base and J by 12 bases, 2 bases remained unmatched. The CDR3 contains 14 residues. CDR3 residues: CATSRGLAGGRQFF. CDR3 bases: TGTGCCACCAGCAGAGGACTAGCGGGGGGGCGGCAGTTCTTC. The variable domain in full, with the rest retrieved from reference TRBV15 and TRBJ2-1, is DAMVIQNPRYQVTQFGKPVTLSCSQTLNHNVMYWYQQKSSQAPKLLFHYYDKDFNNEADTPDNFQSRRPNTSFCFLDIRSPGLGDTAMYLCATSRGLAGGRQFFGPGTRLTVL.

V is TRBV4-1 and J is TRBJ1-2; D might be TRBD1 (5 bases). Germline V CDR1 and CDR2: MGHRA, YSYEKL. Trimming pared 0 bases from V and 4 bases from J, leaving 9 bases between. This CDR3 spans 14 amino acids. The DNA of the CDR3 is TGCGCCAGCAGCCAAGACGACAGATTCTATGGCTACACCTTC. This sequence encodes CASSQDDRFYGYTF.

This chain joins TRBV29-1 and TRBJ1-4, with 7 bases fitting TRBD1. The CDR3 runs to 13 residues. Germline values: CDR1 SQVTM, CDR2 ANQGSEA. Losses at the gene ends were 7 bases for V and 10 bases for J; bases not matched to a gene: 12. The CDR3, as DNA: TGCAGCGCGTCAGAAGGGCCAGGGGGAAAACTGTTTTTT. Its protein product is CSASEGPGGKLFF. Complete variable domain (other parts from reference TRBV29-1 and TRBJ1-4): SAVISQKPSRDICQRGTSLTIQCQVDSQVTMMFWYRQQPGQSLTLIATANQGSEATYESGFVIDKFPISRPNLTFSTLTVSNMSPEDSSIYLCSASEGPGGKLFFGSGTQLSVL.

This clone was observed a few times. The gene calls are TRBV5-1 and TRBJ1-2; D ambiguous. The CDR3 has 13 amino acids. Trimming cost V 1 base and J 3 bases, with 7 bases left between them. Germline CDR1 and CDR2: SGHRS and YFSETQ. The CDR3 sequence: CASSLLEHYGYTF. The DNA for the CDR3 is TGCGCCAGCAGCTTGTTGGAGCACTATGGCTACACCTTC.

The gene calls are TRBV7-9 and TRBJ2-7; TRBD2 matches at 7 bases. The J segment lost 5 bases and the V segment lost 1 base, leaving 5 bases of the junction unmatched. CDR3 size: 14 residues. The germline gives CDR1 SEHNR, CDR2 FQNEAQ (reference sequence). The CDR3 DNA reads TGTGCCAGCAGCTTAGTGGGAGGGTTTAACGAGCAGTACTTC. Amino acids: CASSLVGGFNEQYF.

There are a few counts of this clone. The CDR3 loop reads CASSFGLAGAVRETQYF. In DNA form, the CDR3 reads TGTGCCAGCAGCTTCGGACTAGCGGGAGCGGTGCGCGAGACCCAGTACTTC. V is TRBV5-4 and J is TRBJ2-5; TRBD2 matches 13 bases. This CDR3 is 17 amino acids long. Germline trimming cut 2 bases from V and 5 bases from J; bases unmatched to any gene: 9. Per the germline V gene, CDR1 is SGHNT and CDR2 is YYREEE (reference sequence).

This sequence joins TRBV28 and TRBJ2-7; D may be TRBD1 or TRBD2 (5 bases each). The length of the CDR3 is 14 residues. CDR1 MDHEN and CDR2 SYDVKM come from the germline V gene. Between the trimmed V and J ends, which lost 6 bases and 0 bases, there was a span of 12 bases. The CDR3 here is CASRGPGGSYEQYF. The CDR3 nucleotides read TGTGCCAGCAGGGGGCCTGGGGGCTCCTACGAGCAGTACTTC.

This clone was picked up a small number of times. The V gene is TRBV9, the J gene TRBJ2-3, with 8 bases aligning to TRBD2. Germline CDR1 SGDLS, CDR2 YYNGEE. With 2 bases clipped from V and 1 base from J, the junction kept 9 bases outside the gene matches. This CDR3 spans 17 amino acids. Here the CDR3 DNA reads TGTGCCAGCAGCGTGGATCTTCGAGCGGGAGGCACAGATACGCAGTATTTT. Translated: CASSVDLRAGGTDTQYF.

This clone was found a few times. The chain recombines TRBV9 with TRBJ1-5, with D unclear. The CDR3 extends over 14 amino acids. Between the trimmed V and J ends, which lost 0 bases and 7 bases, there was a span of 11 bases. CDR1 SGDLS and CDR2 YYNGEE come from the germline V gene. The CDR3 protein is CASSVAPAGQPQHF. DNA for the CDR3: TGTGCCAGCAGCGTAGCACCCGCGGGACAGCCCCAGCATTTT.

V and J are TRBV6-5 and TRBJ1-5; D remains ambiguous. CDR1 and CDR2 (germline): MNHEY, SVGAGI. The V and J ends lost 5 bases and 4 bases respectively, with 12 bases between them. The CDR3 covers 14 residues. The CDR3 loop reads CASSRANRNQPQHF. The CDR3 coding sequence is TGTGCCAGCAGTCGGGCCAATAGAAATCAGCCCCAGCATTTT.

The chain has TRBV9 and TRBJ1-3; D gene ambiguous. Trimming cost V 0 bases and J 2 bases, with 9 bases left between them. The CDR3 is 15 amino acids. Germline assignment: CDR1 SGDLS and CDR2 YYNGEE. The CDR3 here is CASSVAAVTGNTIYF. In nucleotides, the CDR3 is TGTGCCAGCAGCGTAGCTGCAGTGACTGGAAACACCATATATTTT. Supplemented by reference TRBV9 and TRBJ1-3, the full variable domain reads DSGVTQTPKHLITATGQRVTLRCSPRSGDLSVYWYQQSLDQGLQFLIQYYNGEERAKGNILERFSAQQFPDLHSELNLSSLELGDSALYFCASSVAAVTGNTIYFGEGSWLTVV.

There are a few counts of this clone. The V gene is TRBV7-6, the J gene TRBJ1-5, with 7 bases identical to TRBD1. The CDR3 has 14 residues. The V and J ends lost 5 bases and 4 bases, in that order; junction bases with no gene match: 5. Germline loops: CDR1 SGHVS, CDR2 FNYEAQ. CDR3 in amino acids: CASSPQGFNQPQHF. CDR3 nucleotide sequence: TGTGCCAGCAGCCCACAGGGGTTTAATCAGCCCCAGCATTTT.

The CDR3 nucleotides read TGTGCCAGCAGCCTAGGGCCGACCTACGAGCAGTACTTC. Translation: CASSLGPTYEQYF. V usage is TRBV28 and J usage is TRBJ2-7; no clear D gene. Germline V lookup: CDR1 MDHEN, CDR2 SYDVKM. The V gene lost 6 bases and the J gene lost 2 bases, with 11 bases spanning the gap. The CDR3 loop spans 13 amino acids.

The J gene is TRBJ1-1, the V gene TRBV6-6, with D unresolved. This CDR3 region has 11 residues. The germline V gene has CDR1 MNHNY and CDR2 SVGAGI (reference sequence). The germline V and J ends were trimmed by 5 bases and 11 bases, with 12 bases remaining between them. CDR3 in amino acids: CASSDRLEAFF. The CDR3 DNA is TGTGCCAGCAGTGATCGTTTGGAGGCTTTCTTT.

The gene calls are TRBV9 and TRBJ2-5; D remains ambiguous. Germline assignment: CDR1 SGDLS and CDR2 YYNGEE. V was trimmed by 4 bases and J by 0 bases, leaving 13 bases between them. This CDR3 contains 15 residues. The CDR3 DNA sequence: TGTGCCAGCAGCTCCCGGTTGGGGTACCAAGAGACCCAGTACTTC. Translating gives CASSSRLGYQETQYF.

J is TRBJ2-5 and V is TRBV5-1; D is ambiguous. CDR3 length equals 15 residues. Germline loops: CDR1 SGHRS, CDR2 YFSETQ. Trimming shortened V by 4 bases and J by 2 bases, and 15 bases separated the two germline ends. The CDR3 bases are TGCGCCAGCAGCCAAATGACCGCCTCACAAGAGACCCAGTACTTC. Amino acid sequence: CASSQMTASQETQYF.

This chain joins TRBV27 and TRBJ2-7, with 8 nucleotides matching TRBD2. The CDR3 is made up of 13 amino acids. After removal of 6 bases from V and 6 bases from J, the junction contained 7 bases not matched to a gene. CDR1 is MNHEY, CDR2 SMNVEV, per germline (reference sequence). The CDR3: CASRRLAFGEQYF. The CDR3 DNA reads TGTGCCAGCAGACGACTAGCGTTTGGCGAGCAGTACTTC.

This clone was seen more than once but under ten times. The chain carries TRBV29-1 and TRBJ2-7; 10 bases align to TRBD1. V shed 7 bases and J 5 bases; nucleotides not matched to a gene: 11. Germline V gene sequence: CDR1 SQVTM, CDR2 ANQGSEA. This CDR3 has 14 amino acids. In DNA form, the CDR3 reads TGCAGCGCCCGCCGGGACAGGGGAGGGGACGAGCAGTACTTC. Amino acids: CSARRDRGGDEQYF.